Presented here are 4 T cell receptor beta chains from one specimen sequenced in a study of monozygotic twins with inflammatory bowel disease (dated by TCRdb to the late 2010s). Library preparation employed 5' RACE. TCRdb lists the instrument as Illumina HiSeq 2500. TCRdb reprocessed the sequencing reads and holds a single record per CDR3 protein sequence, with no DNA. The sample table holds approximately 420,000 distinct CDR3 sequences. Clones ranked in the top ten supply approximately 2.3% of the sample. Specimen: blood. These receptors were taken from a human donor with ulcerative colitis or Crohn's disease, or a healthy co-twin of an affected twin (not recorded which).

The chain has TRBV12-5 and TRBJ1-4; TCRdb names TRBD1, which stays unverified in the absence of DNA. Germline CDR1 reads LGHNT; CDR2 reads FRNRAP. The CDR3 has 14 residues. The chain's CDR3 is CASGLLDRDIGLFF.

The chain has TRBV5-1 and TRBJ2-7; TCRdb outputs TRBD1, but without DNA this stays unchecked. Per germline, CDR1 SGHRS and CDR2 YFSETQ. This CDR3 comprises 18 residues. The CDR3 sequence: CASSSGYRDAENLYEQYF.

The rearrangement uses TRBV11-2 and TRBJ1-1. Germline values: CDR1 SGHAT, CDR2 FQNNGV. This CDR3 region has 21 residues. CDR3 in amino acids: CARRGESKLGEGREPFTEAFF.

The V gene is TRBV28, the J gene TRBJ2-1; checking the TCRdb D call of TRBD2 is not possible without DNA. The CDR3 runs 20 residues. CDR1 and CDR2 (germline): MDHEN, SYDVKM. Here the CDR3 reads CASSLATKYSSVSSYNEQFF.